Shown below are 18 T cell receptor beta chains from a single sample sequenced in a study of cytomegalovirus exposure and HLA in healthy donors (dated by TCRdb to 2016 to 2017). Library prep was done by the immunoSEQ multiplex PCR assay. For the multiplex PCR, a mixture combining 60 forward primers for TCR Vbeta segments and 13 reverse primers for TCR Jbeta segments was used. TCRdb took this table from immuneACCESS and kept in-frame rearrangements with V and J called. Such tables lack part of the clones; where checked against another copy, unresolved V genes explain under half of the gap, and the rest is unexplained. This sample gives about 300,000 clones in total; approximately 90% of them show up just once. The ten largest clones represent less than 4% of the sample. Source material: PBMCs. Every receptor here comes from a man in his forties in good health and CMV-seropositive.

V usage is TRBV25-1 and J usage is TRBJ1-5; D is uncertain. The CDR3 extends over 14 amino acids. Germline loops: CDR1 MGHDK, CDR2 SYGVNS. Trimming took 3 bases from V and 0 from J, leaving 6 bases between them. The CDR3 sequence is CASSDSYSNQPQHF. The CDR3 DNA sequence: TGTGCCAGCAGTGATTCCTATAGCAATCAGCCCCAGCATTTT.

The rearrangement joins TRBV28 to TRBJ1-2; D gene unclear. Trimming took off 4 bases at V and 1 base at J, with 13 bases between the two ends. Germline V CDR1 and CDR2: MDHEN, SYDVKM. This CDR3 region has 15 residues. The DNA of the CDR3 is TGTGCCAGCAGTTCAAGTGGTGGCTTTAACTATGGCTACACCTTC. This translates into CASSSSGGFNYGYTF.

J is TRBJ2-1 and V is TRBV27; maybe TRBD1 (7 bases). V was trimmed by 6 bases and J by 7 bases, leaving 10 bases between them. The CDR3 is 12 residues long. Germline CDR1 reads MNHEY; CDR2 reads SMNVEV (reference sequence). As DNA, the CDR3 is TGTGCCAGCAGGACAGGGAGGAATGAGCAGTTCTTC. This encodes CASRTGRNEQFF.

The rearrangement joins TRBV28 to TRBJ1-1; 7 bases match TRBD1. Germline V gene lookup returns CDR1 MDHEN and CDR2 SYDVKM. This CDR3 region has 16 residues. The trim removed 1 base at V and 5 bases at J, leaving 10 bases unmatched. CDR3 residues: CASSLLAEGARTEAFF. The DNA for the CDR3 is TGTGCCAGCAGTTTATTGGCTGAGGGGGCGAGAACTGAAGCTTTCTTT.

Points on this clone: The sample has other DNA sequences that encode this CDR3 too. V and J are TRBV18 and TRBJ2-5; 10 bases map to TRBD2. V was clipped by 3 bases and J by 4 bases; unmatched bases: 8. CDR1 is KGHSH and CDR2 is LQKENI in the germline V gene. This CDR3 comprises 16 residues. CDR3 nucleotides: TGTGCCAGCTCACCCCCTAGCGGGAGCGTGGCAGAGACCCAGTACTTC. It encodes CASSPPSGSVAETQYF.

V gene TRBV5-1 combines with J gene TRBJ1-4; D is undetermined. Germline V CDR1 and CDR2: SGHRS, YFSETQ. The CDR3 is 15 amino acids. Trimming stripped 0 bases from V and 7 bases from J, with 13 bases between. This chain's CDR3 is CASSLAGSGSEKLFF. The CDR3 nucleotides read TGCGCCAGCAGCTTGGCCGGGAGCGGCAGTGAAAAACTGTTTTTT. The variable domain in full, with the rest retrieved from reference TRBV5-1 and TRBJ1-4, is KAGVTQTPRYLIKTRGQQVTLSCSPISGHRSVSWYQQTPGQGLQFLFEYFSETQRNKGNFPGRFSGRQFSNSRSEMNVSTLELGDSALYLCASSLAGSGSEKLFFGSGTQLSVL.

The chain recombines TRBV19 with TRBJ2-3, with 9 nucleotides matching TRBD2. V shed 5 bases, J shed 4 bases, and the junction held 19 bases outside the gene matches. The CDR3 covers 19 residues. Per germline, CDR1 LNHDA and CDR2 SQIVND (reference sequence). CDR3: CASSQGPLRGGRASDTQYF. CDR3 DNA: TGTGCCAGTAGTCAGGGACCCCTAAGGGGCGGGAGGGCCTCAGATACGCAGTATTTT.

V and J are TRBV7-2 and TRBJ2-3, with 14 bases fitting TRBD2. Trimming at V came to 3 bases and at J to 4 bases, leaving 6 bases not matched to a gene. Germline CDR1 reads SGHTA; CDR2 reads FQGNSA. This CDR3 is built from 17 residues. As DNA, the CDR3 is TGTGCCAGCAGCTTTTGGACTAGCGGGAGGACAGCAGATACGCAGTATTTT. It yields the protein CASSFWTSGRTADTQYF.

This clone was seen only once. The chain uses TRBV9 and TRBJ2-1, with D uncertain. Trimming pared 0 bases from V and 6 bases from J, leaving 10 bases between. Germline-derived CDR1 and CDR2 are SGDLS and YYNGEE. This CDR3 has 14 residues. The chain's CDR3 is CASSVVSLGNEQFF. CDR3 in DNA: TGTGCCAGCAGCGTAGTGTCCCTAGGCAATGAGCAGTTCTTC.

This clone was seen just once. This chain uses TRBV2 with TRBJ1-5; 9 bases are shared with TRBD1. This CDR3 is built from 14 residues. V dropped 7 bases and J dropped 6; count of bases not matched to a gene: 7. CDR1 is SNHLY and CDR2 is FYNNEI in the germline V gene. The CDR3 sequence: CASTGGQGTQPQHF. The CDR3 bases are TGTGCCAGCACTGGGGGACAGGGCACTCAGCCCCAGCATTTT.

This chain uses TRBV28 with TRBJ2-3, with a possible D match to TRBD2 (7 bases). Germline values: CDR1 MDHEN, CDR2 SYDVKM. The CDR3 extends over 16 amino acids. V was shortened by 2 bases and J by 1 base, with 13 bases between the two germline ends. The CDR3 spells CASSLRGAVRTDTQYF. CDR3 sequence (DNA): TGTGCCAGCAGTTTACGGGGGGCAGTTCGCACAGATACGCAGTATTTT.

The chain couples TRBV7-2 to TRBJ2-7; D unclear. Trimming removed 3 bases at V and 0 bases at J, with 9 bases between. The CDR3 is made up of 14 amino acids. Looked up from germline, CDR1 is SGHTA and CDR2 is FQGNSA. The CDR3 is CASSLSSSSYEQYF. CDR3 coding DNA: TGTGCCAGCAGCTTGTCCTCGAGCTCCTACGAGCAGTACTTC.

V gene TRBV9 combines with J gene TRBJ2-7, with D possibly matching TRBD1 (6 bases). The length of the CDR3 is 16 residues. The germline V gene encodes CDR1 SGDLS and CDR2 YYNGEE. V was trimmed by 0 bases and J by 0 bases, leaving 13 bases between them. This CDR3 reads CASSVDSGDLSYEQYF. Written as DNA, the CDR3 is TGTGCCAGCAGCGTAGACTCAGGGGACCTCTCCTACGAGCAGTACTTC.

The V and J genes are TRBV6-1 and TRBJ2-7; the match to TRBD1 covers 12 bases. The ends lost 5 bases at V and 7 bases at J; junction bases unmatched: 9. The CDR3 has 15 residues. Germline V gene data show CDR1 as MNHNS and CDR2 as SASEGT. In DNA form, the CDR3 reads TGTGCCAGCAGTAAAGGGGGACAGGGGGCTAGGGAGCAGTACTTC. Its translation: CASSKGGQGAREQYF.

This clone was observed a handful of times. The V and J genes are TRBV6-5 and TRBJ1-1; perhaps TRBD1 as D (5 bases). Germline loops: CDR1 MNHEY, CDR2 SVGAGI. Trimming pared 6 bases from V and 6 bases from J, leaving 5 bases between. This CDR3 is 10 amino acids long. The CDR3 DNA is TGTGCCAGCAGAGGGGCTGAAGCTTTCTTT. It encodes CASRGAEAFF.

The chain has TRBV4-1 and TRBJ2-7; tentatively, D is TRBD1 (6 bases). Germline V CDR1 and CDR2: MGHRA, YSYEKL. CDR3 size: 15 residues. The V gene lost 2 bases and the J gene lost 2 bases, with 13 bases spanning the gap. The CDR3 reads CASSQIGQTTYEQYF. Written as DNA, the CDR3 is TGCGCCAGCAGCCAAATCGGACAGACAACCTACGAGCAGTACTTC.

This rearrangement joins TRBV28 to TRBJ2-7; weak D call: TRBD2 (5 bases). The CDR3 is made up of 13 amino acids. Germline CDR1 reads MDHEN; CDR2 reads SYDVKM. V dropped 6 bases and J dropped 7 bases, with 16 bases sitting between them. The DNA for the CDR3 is TGTGCCAGCAGCTCGACACCAACGGGGGAGCAGTACTTC. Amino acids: CASSSTPTGEQYF.

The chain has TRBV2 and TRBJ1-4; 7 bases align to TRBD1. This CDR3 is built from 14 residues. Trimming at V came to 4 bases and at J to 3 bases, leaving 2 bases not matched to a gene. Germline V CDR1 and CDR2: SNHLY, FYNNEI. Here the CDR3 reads CASSADRANEKLFF. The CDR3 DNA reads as TGTGCCAGCAGTGCCGACAGGGCTAATGAAAAACTGTTTTTT.